This T cell receptor beta chain was captured in a study of blood T cell repertoires in COVID-19. Overall study context: Whether acute or convalescent, the COVID-19 samples came from the United States, Italy and Spain. From T cells, B-cell-depleted T cells, or PBMCs came the material, which was cDNA or gDNA.

Original processing notes: Quantification of nucleated cells was approximated via reference gene primer amplification. The repertoire was sequenced with immunoSEQ multiplex PCR; TCRdb's copy has only in-frame clones and lacks some. D and trimming were read from the DNA, whereas the V and J calls and clone size are those reported in that table. The sample lists roughly 110,000 clones, 60% to 85% occurring once. The CDR3 length is 15 residues. Unmatched junction bases numbered 6, after V lost 2 bases and J lost 5 bases. The germline V gene has CDR1 MDHEN and CDR2 SYDVKM. This receptor was taken from an older man with COVID-19, enrolled during active disease. V is TRBV28 and J is TRBJ1-5; 7 bases are a match to TRBD1. The sequenced sample was peripheral blood. In DNA form, the CDR3 reads TGTGCCAGCAGTTTAACGGACAGGCTTTATCAGCCCCAGCATTTT. Residues: CASSLTDRLYQPQHF.